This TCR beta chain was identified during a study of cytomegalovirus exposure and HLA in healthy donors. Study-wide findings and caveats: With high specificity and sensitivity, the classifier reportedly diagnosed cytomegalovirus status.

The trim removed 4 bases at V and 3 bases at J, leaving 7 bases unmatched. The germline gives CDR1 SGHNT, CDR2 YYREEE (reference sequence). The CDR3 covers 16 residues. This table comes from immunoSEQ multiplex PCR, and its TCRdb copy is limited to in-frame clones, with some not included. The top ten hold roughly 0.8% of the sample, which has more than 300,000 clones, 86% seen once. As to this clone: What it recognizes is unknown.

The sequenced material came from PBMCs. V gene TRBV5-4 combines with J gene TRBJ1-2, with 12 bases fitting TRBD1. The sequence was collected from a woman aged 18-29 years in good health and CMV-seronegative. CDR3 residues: CASSQGTGGLDYGYTF. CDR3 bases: TGTGCCAGCAGCCAAGGGACAGGGGGCTTGGACTATGGCTACACCTTC. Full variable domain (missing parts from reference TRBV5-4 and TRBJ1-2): ETGVTQSPTHLIKTRGQQVTLRCSSQSGHNTVSWYQQALGQGPQFIFQYYREEENGRGNFPPRFSGLQFPNYSSELNVNALELDDSALYLCASSQGTGGLDYGYTFGSGTRLTVV.